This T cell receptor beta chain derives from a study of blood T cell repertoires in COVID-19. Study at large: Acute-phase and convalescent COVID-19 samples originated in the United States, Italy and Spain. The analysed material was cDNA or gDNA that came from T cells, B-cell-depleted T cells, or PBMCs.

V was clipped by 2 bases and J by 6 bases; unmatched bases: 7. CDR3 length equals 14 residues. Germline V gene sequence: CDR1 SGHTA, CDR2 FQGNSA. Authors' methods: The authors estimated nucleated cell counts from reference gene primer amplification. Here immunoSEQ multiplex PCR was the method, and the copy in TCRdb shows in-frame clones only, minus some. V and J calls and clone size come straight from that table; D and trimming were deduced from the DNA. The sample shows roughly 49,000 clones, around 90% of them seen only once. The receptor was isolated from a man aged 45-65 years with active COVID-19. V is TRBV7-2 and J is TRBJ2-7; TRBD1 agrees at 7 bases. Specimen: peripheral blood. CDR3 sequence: CASSLQDRSLEQYF. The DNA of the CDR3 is TGTGCCAGCAGCTTACAGGACAGGTCCCTCGAGCAGTACTTC.